Sequencing of this T cell receptor (beta chain) was carried out in a study of beta chain features in type 1 diabetes. Whole-study findings and limits: Shorter TCRB CDR3s, moderately but significantly so, were found in Type 1 diabetes patients in all four CD4+ subsets.

The isolated RNA, all of it, was reverse transcribed, so expressed TCRB transcripts were what got sequenced. Sequencing was performed with immunoSEQ multiplex PCR; in TCRdb, only in-frame clones are kept and a portion is missing. The data show more than 250,000 clones, with around 21% seen just once and less than 0.03% held by the top ten. V was pared by 7 bases and J by 4 bases, with 5 bases of the junction left unmatched. Germline CDR1 and CDR2: SGHTA and FQGNSA. This CDR3 is 13 amino acids long. The sample holds a few counts of this clone. The antigen is unknown. The receptor was derived from a woman aged 40-49 years with type 1 diabetes. The gene calls are TRBV7-2 and TRBJ2-5, with 8 bases that match TRBD2. The source material was naive CD4+ T cells from blood. The CDR3 loop is CASNAGGSETQYF. Here the CDR3 DNA reads TGTGCCAGCAACGCGGGAGGCTCAGAGACCCAGTACTTC.